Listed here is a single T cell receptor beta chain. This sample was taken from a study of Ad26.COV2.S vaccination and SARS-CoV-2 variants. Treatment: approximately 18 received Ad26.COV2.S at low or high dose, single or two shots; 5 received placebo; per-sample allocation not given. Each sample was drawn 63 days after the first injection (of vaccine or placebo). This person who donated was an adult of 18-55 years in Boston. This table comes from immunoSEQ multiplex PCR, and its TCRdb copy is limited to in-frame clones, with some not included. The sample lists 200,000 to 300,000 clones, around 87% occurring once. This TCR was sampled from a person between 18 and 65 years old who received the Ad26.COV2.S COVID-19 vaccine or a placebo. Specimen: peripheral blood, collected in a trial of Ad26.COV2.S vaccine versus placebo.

The CDR3 region is CASSPGTLTYSNQPQHF. The CDR3 nucleotides read TGTGCCAGCAGTCCGGGGACACTCACCTATAGCAATCAGCCCCAGCATTTT. V usage is TRBV28 and J usage is TRBJ1-5, with D perhaps matching TRBD1 (6 bases). CDR1 and CDR2 from the germline V gene are MDHEN and SYDVKM. The CDR3 length is 17 residues. V was pared by 5 bases and J by 0 bases, with 17 bases between.